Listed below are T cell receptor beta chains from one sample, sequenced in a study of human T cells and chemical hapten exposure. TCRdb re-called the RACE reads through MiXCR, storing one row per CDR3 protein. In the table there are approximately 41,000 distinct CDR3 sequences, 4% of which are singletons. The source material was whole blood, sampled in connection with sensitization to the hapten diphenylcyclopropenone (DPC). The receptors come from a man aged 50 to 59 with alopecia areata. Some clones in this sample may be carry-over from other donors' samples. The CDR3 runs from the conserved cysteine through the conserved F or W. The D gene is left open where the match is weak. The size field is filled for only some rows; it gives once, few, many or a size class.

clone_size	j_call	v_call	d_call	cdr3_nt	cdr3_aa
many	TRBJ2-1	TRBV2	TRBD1	TGTGCCAGCAGAACCGGGACAGGGACCGCTGAGCAGTTCTTC	CASRTGTGTAEQFF
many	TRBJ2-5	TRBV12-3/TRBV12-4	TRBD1	TGTGCCAGCAGGACAGGGGACCGAAAGACCCAGTACTTC	CASRTGDRKTQYF
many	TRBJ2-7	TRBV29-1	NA	TGCAGCGTTGAATCGCAGCTGTCCTACGAGCAGTACTTC	CSVESQLSYEQYF
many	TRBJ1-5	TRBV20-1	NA	TGCAGTGCTAGAGGGGGGGAGAGTCAGCCCCAGCATTTT	CSARGGESQPQHF
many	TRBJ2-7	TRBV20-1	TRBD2	TGCAGTGCTAGAGATCCCCGGGAGGGAGGGGAGCAGTACTTC	CSARDPREGGEQYF
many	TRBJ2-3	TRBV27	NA	TGTGCCAGCAGTTTCGGAGTAGTGATGGATACGCAGTATTTT	CASSFGVVMDTQYF
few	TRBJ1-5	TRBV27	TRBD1	TGTGCCAGCAGTTCGAGACAGGGAAATCAGCCCCAGCATTTT	CASSSRQGNQPQHF
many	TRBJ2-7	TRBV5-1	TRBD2	TGCGCCAGCAGCGAACTAGCGGGGCCCTACGAGCAGTACTTC	CASSELAGPYEQYF
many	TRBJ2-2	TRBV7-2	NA	TGTGCCAGCAGCGTAGCAACTTATTCTGGGCGCACCGGGGAGCTGTTTTTT	CASSVATYSGRTGELFF
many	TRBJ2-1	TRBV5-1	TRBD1	TGCGCCAGCAGCCTGGACAGGGAGGTTGAGCAGTTCTTC	CASSLDREVEQFF
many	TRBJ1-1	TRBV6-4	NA	TGTGCCAGCAGAGAAGACAGGACCACTGAAGCTTTCTTT	CASREDRTTEAFF
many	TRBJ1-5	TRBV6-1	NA	TGTGCCAGCAGTGAATCCGGATTAGGCAATCAGCCCCAGCATTTT	CASSESGLGNQPQHF
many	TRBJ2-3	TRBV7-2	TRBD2	TGTGCCAGCAGCCGTAGGCGGCTAGCGGGCCACACAGATACGCAGTATTTT	CASSRRRLAGHTDTQYF
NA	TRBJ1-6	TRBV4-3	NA	TGCGCCAGCAGCCAAGATAAGTCCGATAATTCACCCCTCCACTTT	CASSQDKSDNSPLHF
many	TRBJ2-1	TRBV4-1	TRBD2	TGCGCCAGCAGCCAGGACGGGACTAGCGGATACAATGAGCAGTTCTTC	CASSQDGTSGYNEQFF
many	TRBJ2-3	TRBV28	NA	TGTGCCAGCAGTTCCCACTTAGGTGGGGACATTTGGTTTAGCACAGATACGCAGTATTTT	CASSSHLGGDIWFSTDTQYF
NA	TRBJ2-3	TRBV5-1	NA	TGCGCCAGCAGCTTCGGTGGCCTGCAAGATACGCAGTATTTT	CASSFGGLQDTQYF
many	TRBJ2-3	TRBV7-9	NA	TGTGCCAGCAGCTTAGCTAGCGGCCCCACAGATACGCAGTATTTT	CASSLASGPTDTQYF
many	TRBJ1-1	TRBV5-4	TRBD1	TGTGCCAGCAGCTTGCAGGGGGCGGTTGAAGCTTTCTTT	CASSLQGAVEAFF
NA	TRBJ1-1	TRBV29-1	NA	TGCAGCGTAATAGGGGGGCAGGGGGCTTTCTTT	CSVIGGQGAFF
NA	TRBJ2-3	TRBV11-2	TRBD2	TGTGCCAGCAGCTTAGCGTTAGGACTAGAACGGCAGTATTTT	CASSLALGLERQYF
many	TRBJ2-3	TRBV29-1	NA	TGCAGCGTTGAAAGGGGGGGGTCGAATACGCAGTATTTT	CSVERGGSNTQYF
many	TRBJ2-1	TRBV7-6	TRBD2	TGTGCCAGCAGCTTAACTGAGGTAGCGGGAGGCCGCTCCTACAATGAGCAGTTCTTC	CASSLTEVAGGRSYNEQFF
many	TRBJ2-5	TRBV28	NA	TGTGCCAGCAGTTCCCCAGGGCGCCAAGAGACCCAGTACTTC	CASSSPGRQETQYF
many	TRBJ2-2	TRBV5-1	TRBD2	TGCGCCAGCAGCTCTAGCGGGAGGGCCAGTTCCGAGGAGCTGTTTTTT	CASSSSGRASSEELFF
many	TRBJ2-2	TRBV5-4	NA	TGTGCCAGCAGCTTACAGGGTCGGGTCACCGGGGAGCTGTTTTTT	CASSLQGRVTGELFF
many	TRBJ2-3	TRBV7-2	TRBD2	TGTGCCAGCAGCTTAGCTAGCGGGAGGGGCAATACGCAGTATTTT	CASSLASGRGNTQYF
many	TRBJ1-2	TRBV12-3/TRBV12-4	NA	TGTGCCAGCAGTCCCGGTGGGCTTGGCTACACCTTC	CASSPGGLGYTF
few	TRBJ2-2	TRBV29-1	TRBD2	TGCAGCGTATGCGGCACTAGCGAAGCCGGGGAGCTGTTTTTT	CSVCGTSEAGELFF
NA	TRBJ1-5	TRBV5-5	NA	TGTGCCAGCAGCCCACAGGGAAGTATGGATCAGCCCCAGCATTTT	CASSPQGSMDQPQHF
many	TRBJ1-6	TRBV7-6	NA	TGTGCCAGCAGCCTGGGGACATTGGATTCACCCCTCCACTTT	CASSLGTLDSPLHF
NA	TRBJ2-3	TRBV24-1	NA	TGTGCCACCAGTGTCCCGGAGGGCACAGATACGCAGTATTTT	CATSVPEGTDTQYF
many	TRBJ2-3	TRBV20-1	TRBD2	TGCAGTGCCAGCGGGTTACTAGCGGGAGGAACCAGTCCCACAGATACGCAGTATTTT	CSASGLLAGGTSPTDTQYF
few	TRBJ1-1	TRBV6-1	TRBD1	TGTGCCAGCAGTGGACAGGGGAACACTGAAGCTTTCTTT	CASSGQGNTEAFF
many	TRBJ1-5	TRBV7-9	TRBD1	TGTGCCAGCAGCCGGGGACAGGGGTTCTCTCAGCCCCAGCATTTT	CASSRGQGFSQPQHF
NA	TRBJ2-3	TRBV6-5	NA	TGTGCCAGTTCTCTAGGGGCTCCGTCCACAGATACGCAGTATTTT	CASSLGAPSTDTQYF
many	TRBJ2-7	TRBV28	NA	TGTGCTACTAGCCAGGAGTACCCCTACGAGCAGTACTTC	CATSQEYPYEQYF
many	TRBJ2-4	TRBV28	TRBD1	TGTGCCAGCAGCCCCGGCAAGGGGGCTGATCGCATTCAGTACTTC	CASSPGKGADRIQYF
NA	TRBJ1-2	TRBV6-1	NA	TGTGCCAGCAGAGAGAACTATGGCTACACCTTC	CASRENYGYTF
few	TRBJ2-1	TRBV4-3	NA	TGCGCCAGCAGCCAAGACCTGGGCAGATTATCCTACAATGAGCAGTTCTTC	CASSQDLGRLSYNEQFF
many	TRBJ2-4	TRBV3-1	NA	TGTGCCAGCAGCACCCCAGCCAAAAACATTCAGTACTTC	CASSTPAKNIQYF
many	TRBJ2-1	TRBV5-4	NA	TGTGCCAGCAGCTTGGCCGTGTCTCCTGAGCAGTTCTTC	CASSLAVSPEQFF
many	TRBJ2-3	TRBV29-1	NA	TGCAGCGTTGAAGGTCAGGGTACAGATACGCAGTATTTT	CSVEGQGTDTQYF
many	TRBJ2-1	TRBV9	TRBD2	TGTGCCAGCAGCGTTAGCGGGAGTGGCTCCTACAATGAGCAGTTCTTC	CASSVSGSGSYNEQFF
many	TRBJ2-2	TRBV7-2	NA	TGTGCCAGCAGCTTAGTAACCGGGGAGCTGTTTTTT	CASSLVTGELFF
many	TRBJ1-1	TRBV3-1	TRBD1	TGTGCCAGCAGCCAAGTGAGAACAGGGGGGACTGAAGCTTTCTTT	CASSQVRTGGTEAFF
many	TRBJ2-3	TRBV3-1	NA	TGTGCCAGCAGCCAAGGAGGGGGGTTGACAGATACGCAGTATTTT	CASSQGGGLTDTQYF
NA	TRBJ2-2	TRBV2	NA	TGTGCCACTGTACCGGGAGTTAACACCGGGGAGCTGTTTTTT	CATVPGVNTGELFF
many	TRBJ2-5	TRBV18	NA	TGTGCCAGCTCACCGCCGGGACCCGAGACCCAGTACTTC	CASSPPGPETQYF
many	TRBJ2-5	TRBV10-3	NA	TGTGCCATCAGTGGAGTGTCTAGCGAGAAAGAGACCCAGTACTTC	CAISGVSSEKETQYF
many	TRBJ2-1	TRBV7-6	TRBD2	TGTGCCAGCAGCTTAGTAACTAGCGAGGGGAATGAGCAGTTCTTC	CASSLVTSEGNEQFF
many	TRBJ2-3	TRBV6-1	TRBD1	TGTGCCAGCAGTGAACCAGGGGGAGCGGGCACAGATACGCAGTATTTT	CASSEPGGAGTDTQYF
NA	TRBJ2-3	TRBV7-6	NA	TGTGCCAGCAGTAAACTAGCCAGTTTAATCACAGATACGCAGTATTTT	CASSKLASLITDTQYF